Shown below are 6 T cell receptor beta chains from a single sample sequenced in a study of cytomegalovirus exposure and HLA in healthy donors. The PCR used 60 Vbeta and 13 Jbeta primers. Clones were read by immunoSEQ multiplex PCR, and TCRdb kept only the in-frame ones, dropping some. The sample shows 70,000 to 75,000 clones, around 72% of them seen only once. Sample: PBMCs. These receptors all come from a woman in her forties in good health and CMV-seropositive.

This clone has a single count. V usage is TRBV5-1 and J usage is TRBJ1-5; TRBD1 might be the D (5 bases). Germline V gives CDR1 SGHRS, CDR2 YFSETQ. Between the trimmed V and J ends, which lost 4 bases and 2 bases, there was a span of 16 bases. There are 16 residues in the CDR3. The CDR3, as DNA: TGCGCCAGCAGCCCGGGGGGGGTAGCGCGCAATCAGCCCCAGCATTTT. Translation: CASSPGGVARNQPQHF.

The CDR3: CASSKQGDTQYF. The DNA of the CDR3 is TGTGCCAGCAGCAAACAGGGAGATACGCAGTATTTT. The chain carries TRBV5-4 and TRBJ2-3; perhaps TRBD1 as D (6 bases). Looked up from germline, CDR1 is SGHNT and CDR2 is YYREEE (reference sequence). The ends were cut back, 4 bases at V and 5 bases at J, with 8 bases in the middle. There are 12 residues in the CDR3.

This chain joins TRBV30 and TRBJ2-5; D is uncertain. Per the germline V gene, CDR1 is GTSNPN and CDR2 is SVGIG (reference sequence). The V and J ends lost 2 bases and 2 bases respectively, with 6 bases between them. The CDR3 is 12 residues long. The CDR3 DNA follows: TGTGCCTGGAGTTTAGCACAAGAGACCCAGTACTTC. Translation: CAWSLAQETQYF.

J is TRBJ2-7 and V is TRBV5-6; 8 bases agree with TRBD1. This CDR3 region has 13 residues. CDR1 is SGHDT, CDR2 YYEEEE, per germline. J gave up 12 bases and V 6 bases, and 14 bases lay outside the gene matches. The CDR3 reads CASTDQVGDRTYF. In nucleotides, the CDR3 is TGTGCCAGCACCGACCAAGTGGGGGACAGGACGTACTTC. Variable domain in full (rest from reference TRBV5-6 and TRBJ2-7): DAGVTQSPTHLIKTRGQQVTLRCSPKSGHDTVSWYQQALGQGPQFIFQYYEEEERQRGNFPDRFSGHQFPNYSSELNVNALLLGDSALYLCASTDQVGDRTYFGPGTRLTVT.

The J gene is TRBJ1-4, the V gene TRBV10-3; TRBD1 aligns across 9 bases. The CDR3 contains 15 residues. Germline V gene lookup returns CDR1 ENHRY and CDR2 SYGVKD. V lost 6 bases to trimming and J lost 12 bases; unmatched junction nucleotides: 14. The CDR3 DNA reads TGTGCCATCAGCGACGGGACAGGGAGGACAGAAGAACTGTTTTTT. Amino acids: CAISDGTGRTEELFF.

This chain joins TRBV7-6 and TRBJ2-5, with 8 bases matching TRBD2. The CDR3 is made up of 16 amino acids. V lost 2 bases and J lost 5; bases outside the gene matches: 10. Germline V lookup: CDR1 SGHVS, CDR2 FNYEAQ. The CDR3: CASSLISGGWKETQYF. CDR3 nucleotides: TGTGCCAGCAGCTTAATCAGCGGGGGTTGGAAGGAGACCCAGTACTTC.